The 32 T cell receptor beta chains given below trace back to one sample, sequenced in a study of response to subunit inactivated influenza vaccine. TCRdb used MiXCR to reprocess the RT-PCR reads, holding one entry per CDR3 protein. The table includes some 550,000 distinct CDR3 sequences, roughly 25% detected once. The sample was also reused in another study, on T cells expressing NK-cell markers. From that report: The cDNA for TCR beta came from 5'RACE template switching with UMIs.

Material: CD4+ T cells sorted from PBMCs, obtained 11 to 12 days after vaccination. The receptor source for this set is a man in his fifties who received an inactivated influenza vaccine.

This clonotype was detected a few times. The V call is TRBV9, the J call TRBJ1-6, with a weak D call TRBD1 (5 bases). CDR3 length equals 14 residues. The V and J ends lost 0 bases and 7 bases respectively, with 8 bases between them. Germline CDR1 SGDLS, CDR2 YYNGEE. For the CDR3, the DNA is TGTGCCAGCAGCGTAGACGGGGGGAATTCACCCCTCCACTTT. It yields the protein CASSVDGGNSPLHF.

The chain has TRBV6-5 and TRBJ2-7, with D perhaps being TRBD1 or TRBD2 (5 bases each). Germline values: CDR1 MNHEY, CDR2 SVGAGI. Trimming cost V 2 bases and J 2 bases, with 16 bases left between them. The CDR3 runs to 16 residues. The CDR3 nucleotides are TGTGCCAGCAGTTACCCAACCGGGACGGGAACCTACGAGCAGTACTTC. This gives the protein CASSYPTGTGTYEQYF.

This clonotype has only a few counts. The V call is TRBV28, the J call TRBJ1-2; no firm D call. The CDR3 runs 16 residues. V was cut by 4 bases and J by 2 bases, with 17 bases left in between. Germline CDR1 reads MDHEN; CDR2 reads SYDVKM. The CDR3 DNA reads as TGTGCCAGCAGTTCCCCCTCGGGGATCCCGAACTATGGCTACACCTTC. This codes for CASSSPSGIPNYGYTF.

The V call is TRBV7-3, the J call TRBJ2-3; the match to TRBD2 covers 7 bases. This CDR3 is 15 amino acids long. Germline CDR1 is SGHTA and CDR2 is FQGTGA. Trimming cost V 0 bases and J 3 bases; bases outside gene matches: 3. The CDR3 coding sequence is TGTGCCAGCAGCTTAACGCCGGGAGGAACAGATACGCAGTATTTT. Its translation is CASSLTPGGTDTQYF. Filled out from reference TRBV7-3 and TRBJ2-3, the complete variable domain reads GAGVSQTPSNKVTEKGKYVELRCDPISGHTALYWYRQSLGQGPEFLIYFQGTGAADDSGLPNDRFFAVRPEGSVSTLKIQRTERGDSAVYLCASSLTPGGTDTQYFGPGTRLTVL.

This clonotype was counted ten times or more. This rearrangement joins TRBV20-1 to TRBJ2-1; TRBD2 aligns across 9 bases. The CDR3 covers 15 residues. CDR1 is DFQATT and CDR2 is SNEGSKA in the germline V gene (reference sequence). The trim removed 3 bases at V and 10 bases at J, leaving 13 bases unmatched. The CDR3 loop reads CSARISGSRVGEQFF. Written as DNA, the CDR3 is TGCAGTGCTAGGATTAGCGGGAGTAGAGTAGGGGAGCAGTTCTTC.

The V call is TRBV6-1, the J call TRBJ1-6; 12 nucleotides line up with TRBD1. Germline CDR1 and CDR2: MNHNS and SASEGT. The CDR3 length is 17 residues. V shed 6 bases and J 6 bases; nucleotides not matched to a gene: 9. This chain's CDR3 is CASRKPGQGAGNSPLHF. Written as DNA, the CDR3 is TGTGCCAGCAGGAAACCGGGACAGGGGGCCGGTAATTCACCCCTCCACTTT.

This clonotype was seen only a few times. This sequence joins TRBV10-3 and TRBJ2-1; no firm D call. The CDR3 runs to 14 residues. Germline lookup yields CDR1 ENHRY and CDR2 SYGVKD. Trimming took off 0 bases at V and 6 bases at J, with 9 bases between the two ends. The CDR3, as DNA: TGTGCCATCAGTGAGTCGCGTAGCTCCAATGAGCAGTTCTTC. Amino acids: CAISESRSSNEQFF.

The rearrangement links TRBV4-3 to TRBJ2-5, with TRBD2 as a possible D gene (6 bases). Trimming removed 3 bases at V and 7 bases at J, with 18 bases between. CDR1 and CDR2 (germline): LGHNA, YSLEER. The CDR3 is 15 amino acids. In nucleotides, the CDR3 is TGCGCCAGCAGCCAGGAGATTGGGCGGGGCGTGACCCAGTACTTC. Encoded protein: CASSQEIGRGVTQYF.

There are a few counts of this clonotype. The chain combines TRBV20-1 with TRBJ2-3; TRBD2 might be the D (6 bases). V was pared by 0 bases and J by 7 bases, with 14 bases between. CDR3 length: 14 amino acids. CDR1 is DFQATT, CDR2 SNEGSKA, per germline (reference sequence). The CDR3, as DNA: TGCAGTGCTAGAGATCGGGGGAATTTCCATACGCAGTATTTT. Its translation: CSARDRGNFHTQYF.

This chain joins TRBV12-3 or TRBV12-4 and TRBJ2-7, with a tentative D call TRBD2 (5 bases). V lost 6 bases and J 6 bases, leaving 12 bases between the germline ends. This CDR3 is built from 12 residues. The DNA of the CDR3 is TGTGCCAGCAGCCGAGGACTTCTCGAGCAGTACTTC. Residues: CASSRGLLEQYF.

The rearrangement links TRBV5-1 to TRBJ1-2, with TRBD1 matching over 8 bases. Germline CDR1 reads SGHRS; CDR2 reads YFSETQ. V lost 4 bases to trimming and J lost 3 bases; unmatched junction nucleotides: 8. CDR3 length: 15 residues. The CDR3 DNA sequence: TGCGCCAGCAGCCCAAGGACAGGGAGTCACTATGGCTACACCTTC. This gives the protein CASSPRTGSHYGYTF.

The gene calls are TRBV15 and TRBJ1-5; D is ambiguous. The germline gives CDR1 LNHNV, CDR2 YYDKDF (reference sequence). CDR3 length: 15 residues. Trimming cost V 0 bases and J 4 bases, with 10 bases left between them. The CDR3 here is CATSRDGSRNQPQHF. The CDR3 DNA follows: TGTGCCACCAGCAGAGATGGGTCTAGGAATCAGCCCCAGCATTTT.

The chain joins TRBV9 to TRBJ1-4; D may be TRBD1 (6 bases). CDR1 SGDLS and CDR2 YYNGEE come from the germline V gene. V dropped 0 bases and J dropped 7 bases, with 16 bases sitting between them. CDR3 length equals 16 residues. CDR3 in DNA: TGTGCCAGCAGCGTAGACTCGGGGGGCTGGGGTGAAAAACTGTTTTTT. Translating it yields CASSVDSGGWGEKLFF.

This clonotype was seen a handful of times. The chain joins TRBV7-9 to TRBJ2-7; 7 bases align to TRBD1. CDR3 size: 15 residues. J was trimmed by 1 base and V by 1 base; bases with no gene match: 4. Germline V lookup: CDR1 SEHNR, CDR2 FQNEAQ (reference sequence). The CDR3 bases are TGTGCCAGCAGCTTAGGGGACAGATTATCCTACGAGCAGTACTTC. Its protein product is CASSLGDRLSYEQYF.

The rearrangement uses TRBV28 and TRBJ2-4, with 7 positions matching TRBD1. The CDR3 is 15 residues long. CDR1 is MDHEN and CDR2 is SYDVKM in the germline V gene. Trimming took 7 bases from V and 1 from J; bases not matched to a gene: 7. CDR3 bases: TGTGCCAGCAACGAACAGGGGACGGCCAAAAACATTCAGTACTTC. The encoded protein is CASNEQGTAKNIQYF.

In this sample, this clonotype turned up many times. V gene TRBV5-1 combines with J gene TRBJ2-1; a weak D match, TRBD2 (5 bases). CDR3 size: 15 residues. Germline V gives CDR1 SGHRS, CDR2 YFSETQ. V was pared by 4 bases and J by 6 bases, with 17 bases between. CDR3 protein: CASSLGSGLSNEQFF. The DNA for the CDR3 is TGCGCCAGCAGCCTTGGCAGCGGTTTGAGCAATGAGCAGTTCTTC.

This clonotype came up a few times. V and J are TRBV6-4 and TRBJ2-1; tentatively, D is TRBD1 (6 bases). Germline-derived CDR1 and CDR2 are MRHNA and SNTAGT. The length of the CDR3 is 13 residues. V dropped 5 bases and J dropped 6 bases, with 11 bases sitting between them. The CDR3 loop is CASSTDRLNEQFF. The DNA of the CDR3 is TGTGCCAGCAGTACAGACAGGCTCAATGAGCAGTTCTTC.

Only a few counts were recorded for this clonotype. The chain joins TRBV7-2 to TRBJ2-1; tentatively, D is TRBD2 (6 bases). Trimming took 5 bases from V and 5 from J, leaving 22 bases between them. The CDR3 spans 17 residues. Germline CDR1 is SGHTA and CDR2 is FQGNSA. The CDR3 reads CASSTTPKAGPNNEQFF. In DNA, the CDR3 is TGTGCCAGCAGCACCACCCCTAAAGCGGGCCCCAACAATGAGCAGTTCTTC.

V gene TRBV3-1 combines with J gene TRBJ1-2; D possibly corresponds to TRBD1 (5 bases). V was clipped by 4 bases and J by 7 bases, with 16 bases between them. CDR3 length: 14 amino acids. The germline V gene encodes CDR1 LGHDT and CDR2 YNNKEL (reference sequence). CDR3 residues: CASSLRDQAPGYTF. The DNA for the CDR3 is TGTGCCAGCAGCCTCCGGGACCAGGCCCCTGGCTACACCTTC.

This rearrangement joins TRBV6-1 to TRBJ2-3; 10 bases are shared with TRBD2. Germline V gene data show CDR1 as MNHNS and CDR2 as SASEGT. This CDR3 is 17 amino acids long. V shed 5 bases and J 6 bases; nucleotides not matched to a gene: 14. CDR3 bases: TGTGCCAGCAGTACCACTACTAGCGGGGTATTTACGGATACGCAGTATTTT. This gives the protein CASSTTTSGVFTDTQYF.

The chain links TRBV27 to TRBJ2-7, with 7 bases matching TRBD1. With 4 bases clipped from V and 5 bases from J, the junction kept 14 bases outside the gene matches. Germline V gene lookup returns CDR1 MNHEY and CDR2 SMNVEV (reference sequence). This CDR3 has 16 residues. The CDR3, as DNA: TGTGCCAGCAGTTCCTATACGACAGGGATAAACCACGAGCAGTACTTC. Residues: CASSSYTTGINHEQYF.

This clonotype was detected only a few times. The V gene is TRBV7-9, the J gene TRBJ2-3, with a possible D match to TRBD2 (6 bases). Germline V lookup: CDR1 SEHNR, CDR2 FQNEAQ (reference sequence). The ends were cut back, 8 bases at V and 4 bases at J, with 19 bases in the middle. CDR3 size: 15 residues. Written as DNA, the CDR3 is TGTGCCAGCCGGCACACCTACGGGAGTCCAGATACGCAGTATTTT. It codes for CASRHTYGSPDTQYF.

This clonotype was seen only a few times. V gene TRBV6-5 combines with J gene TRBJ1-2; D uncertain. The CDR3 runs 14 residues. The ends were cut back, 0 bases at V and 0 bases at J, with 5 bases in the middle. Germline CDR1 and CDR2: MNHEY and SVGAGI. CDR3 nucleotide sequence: TGTGCCAGCAGTTACTCGCGCACTAACTATGGCTACACCTTC. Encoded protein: CASSYSRTNYGYTF.

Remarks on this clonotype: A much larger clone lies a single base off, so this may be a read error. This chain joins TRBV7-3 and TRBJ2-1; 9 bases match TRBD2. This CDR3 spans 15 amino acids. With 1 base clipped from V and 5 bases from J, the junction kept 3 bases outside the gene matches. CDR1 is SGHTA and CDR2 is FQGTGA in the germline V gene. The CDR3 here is CASSLIAGVNNEQFF. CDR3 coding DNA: TGTGCCAGCAGCTTAATAGCGGGGGTAAACAATGAGCAGTTCTTC.

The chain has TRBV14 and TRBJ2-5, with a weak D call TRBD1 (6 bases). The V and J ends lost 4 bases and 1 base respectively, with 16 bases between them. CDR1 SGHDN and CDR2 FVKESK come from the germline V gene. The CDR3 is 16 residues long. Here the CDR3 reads CASSLRLTGRQETQYF. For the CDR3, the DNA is TGTGCCAGCAGCCTTAGATTGACAGGACGCCAAGAGACCCAGTACTTC.

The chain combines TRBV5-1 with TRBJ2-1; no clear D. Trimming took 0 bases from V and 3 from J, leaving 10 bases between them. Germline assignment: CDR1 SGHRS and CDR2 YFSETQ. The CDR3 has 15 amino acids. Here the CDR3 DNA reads TGCGCCAGCAGCTTGGAAGATCCAAACTACAATGAGCAGTTCTTC. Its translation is CASSLEDPNYNEQFF.

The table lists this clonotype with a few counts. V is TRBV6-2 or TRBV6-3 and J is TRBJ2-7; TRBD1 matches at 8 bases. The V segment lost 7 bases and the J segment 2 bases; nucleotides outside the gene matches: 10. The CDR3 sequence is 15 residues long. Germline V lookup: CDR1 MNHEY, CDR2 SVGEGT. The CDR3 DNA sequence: TGTGCCAGCAACCGACCTCAGGGGGCCGCCTACGAGCAGTACTTC. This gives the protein CASNRPQGAAYEQYF.

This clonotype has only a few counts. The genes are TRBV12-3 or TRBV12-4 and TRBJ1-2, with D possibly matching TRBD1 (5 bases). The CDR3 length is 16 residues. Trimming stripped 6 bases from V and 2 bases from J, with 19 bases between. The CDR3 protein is CASSPGPGTRNYGYTF. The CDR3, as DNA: TGTGCCAGCAGCCCCGGCCCCGGGACGAGGAACTATGGCTACACCTTC.

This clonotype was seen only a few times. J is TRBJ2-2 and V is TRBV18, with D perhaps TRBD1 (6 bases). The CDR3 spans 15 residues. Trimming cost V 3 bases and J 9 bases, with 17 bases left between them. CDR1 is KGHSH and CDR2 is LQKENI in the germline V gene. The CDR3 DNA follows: TGTGCCAGCTCACCGCCCACAGGGTTCGACAGGGAGCTGTTTTTT. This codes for CASSPPTGFDRELFF.

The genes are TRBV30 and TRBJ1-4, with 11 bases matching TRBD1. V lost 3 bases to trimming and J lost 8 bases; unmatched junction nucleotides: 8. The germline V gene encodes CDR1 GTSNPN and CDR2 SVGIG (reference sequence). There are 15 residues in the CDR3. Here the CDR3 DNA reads TGTGCCTGGAGGCCGACGGACAGGGGGCGGGAAAAACTGTTTTTT. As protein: CAWRPTDRGREKLFF.

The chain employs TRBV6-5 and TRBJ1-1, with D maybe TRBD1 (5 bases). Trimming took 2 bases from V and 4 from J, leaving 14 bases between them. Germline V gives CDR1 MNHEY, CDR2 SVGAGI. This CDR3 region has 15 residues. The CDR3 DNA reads TGTGCCAGCAGTTACGGCCGGCAGGGCGCCACTGAAGCTTTCTTT. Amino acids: CASSYGRQGATEAFF.

DNA for the CDR3: TGTGCCAGCAGTTACTCCTACGGCTCCTACGAGCAGTACTTC. Amino acid sequence: CASSYSYGSYEQYF. The chain is built from TRBV6-5 and TRBJ2-7; D ambiguous. The germline CDR1 and CDR2 sequences are MNHEY and SVGAGI. CDR3 length: 14 amino acids. V lost 0 bases and J lost 0, with 6 bases in between.